This T cell receptor (beta chain) was retrieved from a study of tumor and adjacent non-tumor tissue in lung cancer. This clonotype has a single count. This could be a read error, since a much larger clone is one nucleotide away. No cell sorting was done before RNA was extracted from the tissue. This non-tumor lung sample came from over 3 cm beyond the tumor edge. Three rounds of nested PCR, following a modified ARM-PCR protocol, produced the TCRbeta library. A single record per CDR3 protein comes from TCRdb applying MiXCR to the multiplex PCR reads. The sample has approximately 110,000 distinct CDR3 sequences; under 65% are singletons. After removal of 1 base from V and 3 bases from J, the junction contained 7 bases not matched to a gene. Germline V gene sequence: CDR1 MGHRA, CDR2 YSYEKL. This CDR3 comprises 17 residues.

Sequencing used distant non-tumor lung tissue. The TCR was taken from a man in his sixties with non-small cell lung cancer. This chain connects TRBV4-1 to TRBJ2-3, with 10 bases fitting TRBD1. The CDR3 here is CASSQGHGQGVTDTQYF. CDR3 sequence (DNA): TGCGCCAGCAGCCAAGGCCATGGACAGGGGGTGACAGATACGCAGTATTTT.